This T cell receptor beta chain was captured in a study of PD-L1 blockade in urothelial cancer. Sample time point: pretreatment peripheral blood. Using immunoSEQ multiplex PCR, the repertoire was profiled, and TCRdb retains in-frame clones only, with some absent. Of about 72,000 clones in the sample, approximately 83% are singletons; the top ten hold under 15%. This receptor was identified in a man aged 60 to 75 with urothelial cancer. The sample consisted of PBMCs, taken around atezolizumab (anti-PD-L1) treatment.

The CDR3 loop is CASRRGGSSTDTQYF. The CDR3 DNA follows: TGTGCCAGCAGGCGGGGGGGATCTAGCACAGATACGCAGTATTTT. V is TRBV2 and J is TRBJ2-3, with 9 bases lining up with TRBD2. CDR1 is SNHLY and CDR2 is FYNNEI in the germline V gene. The CDR3 is made up of 15 amino acids. Trimming cost V 6 bases and J 0 bases; bases outside gene matches: 4.